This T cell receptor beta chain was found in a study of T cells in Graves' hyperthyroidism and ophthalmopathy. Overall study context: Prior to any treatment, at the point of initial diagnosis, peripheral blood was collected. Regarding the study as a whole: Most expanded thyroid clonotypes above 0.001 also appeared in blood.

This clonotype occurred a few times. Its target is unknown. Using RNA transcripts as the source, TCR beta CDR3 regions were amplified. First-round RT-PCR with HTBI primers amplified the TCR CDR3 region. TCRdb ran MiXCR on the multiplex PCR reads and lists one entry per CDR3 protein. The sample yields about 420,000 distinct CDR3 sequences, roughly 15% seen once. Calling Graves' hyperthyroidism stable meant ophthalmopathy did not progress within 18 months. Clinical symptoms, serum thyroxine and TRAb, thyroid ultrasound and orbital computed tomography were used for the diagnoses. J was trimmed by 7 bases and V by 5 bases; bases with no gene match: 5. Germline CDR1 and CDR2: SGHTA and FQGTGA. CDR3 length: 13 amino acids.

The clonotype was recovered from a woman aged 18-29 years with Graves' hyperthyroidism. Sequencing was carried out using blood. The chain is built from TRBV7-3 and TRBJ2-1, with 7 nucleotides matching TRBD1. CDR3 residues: CASSQQGLNEQFF. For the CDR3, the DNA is TGTGCCAGCAGCCAACAGGGGCTGAATGAGCAGTTCTTC.